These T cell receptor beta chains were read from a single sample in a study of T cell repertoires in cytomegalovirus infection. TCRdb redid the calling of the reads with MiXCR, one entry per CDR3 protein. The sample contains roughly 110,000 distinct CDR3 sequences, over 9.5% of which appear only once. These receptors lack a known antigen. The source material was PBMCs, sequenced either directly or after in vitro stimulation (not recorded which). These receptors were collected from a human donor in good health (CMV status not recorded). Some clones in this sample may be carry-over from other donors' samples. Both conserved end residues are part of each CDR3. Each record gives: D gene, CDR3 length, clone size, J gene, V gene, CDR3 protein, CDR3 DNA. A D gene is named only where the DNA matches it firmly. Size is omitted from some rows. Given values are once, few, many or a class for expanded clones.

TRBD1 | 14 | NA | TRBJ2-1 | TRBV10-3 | CAINRQGSGNEQFF | TGTGCCATCAATAGACAGGGATCGGGCAATGAGCAGTTCTTC
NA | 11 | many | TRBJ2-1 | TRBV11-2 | CASSSTPEQFF | TGTGCCAGCAGCTCGACCCCCGAGCAGTTCTTC
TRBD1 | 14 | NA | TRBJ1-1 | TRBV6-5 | CASSPPGQGPEAFF | TGTGCCAGCAGTCCCCCGGGACAGGGCCCTGAAGCTTTCTTT
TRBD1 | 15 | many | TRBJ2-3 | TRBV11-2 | CASSADRVGTDTQYF | TGTGCCAGCAGCGCGGACAGGGTTGGGACAGATACGCAGTATTTT
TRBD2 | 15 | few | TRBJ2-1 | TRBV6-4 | CASSEVAGGPAEQFF | TGTGCCAGCAGTGAAGTGGCGGGAGGGCCGGCTGAGCAGTTCTTC
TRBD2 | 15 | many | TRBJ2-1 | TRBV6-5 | CASVPLAGSYNEQFF | TGTGCCAGCGTGCCCCTAGCGGGGTCCTACAATGAGCAGTTCTTC
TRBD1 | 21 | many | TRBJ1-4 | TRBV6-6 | CASSPNVGTGRLRATNEKLFF | TGTGCCAGCAGTCCGAATGTGGGGACAGGGCGATTAAGGGCAACTAATGAAAAACTGTTTTTT
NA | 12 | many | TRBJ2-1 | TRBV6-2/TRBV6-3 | CASSYSNGQQFF | TGTGCCAGCAGTTACTCGAATGGACAGCAGTTCTTC
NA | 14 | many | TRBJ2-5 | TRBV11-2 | CASSLITPGETQYF | TGTGCCAGCAGCTTAATAACGCCGGGGGAGACCCAGTACTTC
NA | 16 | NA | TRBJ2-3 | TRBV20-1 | CSARGPGDARTDTQYF | TGCAGTGCTAGAGGGCCAGGGGACGCACGCACAGATACGCAGTATTTT
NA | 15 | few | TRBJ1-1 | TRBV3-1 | CASSQEGYMNTEAFF | TGTGCCAGCAGCCAAGAAGGGTACATGAACACTGAAGCTTTCTTT
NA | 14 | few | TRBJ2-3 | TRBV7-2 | CASSIRTLTDTQYF | TGTGCCAGCAGCATTCGGACGCTCACAGATACGCAGTATTTT
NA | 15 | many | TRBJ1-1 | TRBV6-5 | CASSYSRNMNTEAFF | TGTGCCAGCAGTTACTCAAGAAACATGAACACTGAAGCTTTCTTT
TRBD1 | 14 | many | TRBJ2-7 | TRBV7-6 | CASSVGDSPYEQYF | TGTGCCAGCAGCGTCGGGGACAGTCCCTACGAGCAGTACTTC
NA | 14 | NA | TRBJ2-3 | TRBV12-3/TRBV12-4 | CASSAGTGADTQYF | TGTGCCAGCAGTGCAGGGACGGGGGCAGATACGCAGTATTTT
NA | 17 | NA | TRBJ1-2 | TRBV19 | CASSIDHGAGDYYGYTF | TGTGCCAGTAGTATAGACCACGGGGCAGGGGACTACTATGGCTACACCTTC
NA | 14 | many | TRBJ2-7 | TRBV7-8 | CASSLSGSFYEQYF | TGTGCCAGCAGCTTAAGCGGGTCCTTCTACGAGCAGTACTTC
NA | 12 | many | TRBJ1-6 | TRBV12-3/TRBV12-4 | CASSTTGKTLHF | TGTGCCAGCAGCACCACAGGGAAAACCCTCCACTTT
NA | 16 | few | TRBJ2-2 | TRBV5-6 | CASSLFGRGHTGELFF | TGTGCCAGCAGCTTGTTCGGCAGGGGTCACACCGGGGAGCTGTTTTTT
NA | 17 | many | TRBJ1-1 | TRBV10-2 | CASSGGGVPLRNTEAFF | TGCGCCAGCAGTGGGGGAGGGGTTCCCTTAAGGAACACTGAAGCTTTCTTT
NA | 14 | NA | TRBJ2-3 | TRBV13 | CASSWQGWTDTQYF | TGTGCCAGCAGCTGGCAGGGGTGGACAGATACGCAGTATTTT
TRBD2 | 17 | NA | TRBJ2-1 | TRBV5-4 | CASSGTPGLARYNEQFF | TGTGCCAGCAGCGGAACACCGGGACTAGCGAGATACAATGAGCAGTTCTTC
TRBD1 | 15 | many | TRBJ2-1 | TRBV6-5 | CASSKTGGRYNEQFF | TGTGCCAGCAGTAAGACAGGGGGTCGGTACAATGAGCAGTTCTTC